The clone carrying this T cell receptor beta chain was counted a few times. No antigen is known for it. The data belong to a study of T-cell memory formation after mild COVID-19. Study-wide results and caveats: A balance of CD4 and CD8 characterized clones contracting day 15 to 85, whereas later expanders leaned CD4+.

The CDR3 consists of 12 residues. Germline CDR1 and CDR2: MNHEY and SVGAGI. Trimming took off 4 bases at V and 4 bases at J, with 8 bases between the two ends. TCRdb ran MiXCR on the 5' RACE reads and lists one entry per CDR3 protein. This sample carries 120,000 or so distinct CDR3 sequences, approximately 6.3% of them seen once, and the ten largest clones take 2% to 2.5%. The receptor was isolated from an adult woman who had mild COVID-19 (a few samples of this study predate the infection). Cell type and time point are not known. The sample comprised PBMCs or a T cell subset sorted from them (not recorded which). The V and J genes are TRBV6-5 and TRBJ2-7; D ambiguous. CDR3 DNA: TGTGCCAGCAGTTCCACCTGGTACGAGCAGTACTTC. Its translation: CASSSTWYEQYF.